These 13 T cell receptor beta chains were all obtained from the same sample, sequenced in a study of T-cell reconstitution after alpha-beta-depleted transplantation in children. Unique molecular identifiers tagged the TCRbeta library. TCRdb analysed the PCR reads with MiXCR anew, one entry per CDR3 protein. The sample lists just over 950,000 distinct CDR3 sequences; around 30% were seen once. The input for sequencing was PBMCs, mostly from graft donor cells, taken 360 days after TCRalphabeta/CD19-depleted stem cell transplant. Receptors were obtained from a boy under three years old who had a stem cell transplant for SCID, so the T cells may come from the graft donor.

The chain joins TRBV20-1 to TRBJ1-1; tentatively, D is TRBD1 (6 bases). CDR3 size: 14 residues. Trimming took off 4 bases at V and 4 bases at J, with 16 bases between the two ends. CDR1 is DFQATT and CDR2 is SNEGSKA in the germline V gene (reference sequence). DNA for the CDR3: TGCAGTGCTAATAGTCCCAGGGGACCCACTGAAGCTTTCTTT. Residues: CSANSPRGPTEAFF.

This rearrangement joins TRBV7-8 to TRBJ2-2, with D possibly called TRBD1 or TRBD2 (6 bases each). CDR1 and CDR2 from the germline V gene are SGHVS and FQNEAQ. Trimming took off 7 bases at V and 6 bases at J, with 18 bases between the two ends. CDR3 length: 15 residues. Written as DNA, the CDR3 is TGTGCCAGCATCATAAACAGGGAGCGGGCCGGGGAGCTGTTTTTT. Translating it yields CASIINRERAGELFF.

V and J are TRBV5-1 and TRBJ2-7; no firm D call. The germline CDR1 and CDR2 sequences are SGHRS and YFSETQ. Trimming removed 0 bases at V and 0 bases at J, with 10 bases between. The CDR3 loop spans 15 amino acids. The CDR3 sequence is CASSLAGPVSYEQYF. CDR3 bases: TGCGCCAGCAGCTTGGCAGGCCCCGTCTCCTACGAGCAGTACTTC.

V is TRBV4-3 and J is TRBJ1-3; D not certain. This CDR3 region has 16 residues. V lost 0 bases and J 1 base, leaving 10 bases between the germline ends. Germline V lookup: CDR1 LGHNA, CDR2 YSLEER. CDR3 sequence: CASSQDIPGSGNTIYF. CDR3 DNA: TGCGCCAGCAGCCAAGATATACCGGGTTCTGGAAACACCATATATTTT.

V gene TRBV12-3 or TRBV12-4 combines with J gene TRBJ2-1; D is unresolved. Trimming shortened V by 5 bases and J by 5 bases, and 10 bases separated the two germline ends. The length of the CDR3 is 13 residues. The CDR3 bases are TGTGCCAGCAGTGGCCTGGCCCACAATGAGCAGTTCTTC. It codes for CASSGLAHNEQFF.

The chain has TRBV11-2 and TRBJ1-4; tentatively, D is TRBD1 (6 bases). Per the germline V gene, CDR1 is SGHAT and CDR2 is FQNNGV. CDR3 length equals 18 residues. V dropped 0 bases and J dropped 5 bases, with 19 bases sitting between them. CDR3 nucleotides: TGTGCCAGCAGCTTAGATCCCCCTTACAGGGAGCAGAATGAAAAACTGTTTTTT. This codes for CASSLDPPYREQNEKLFF.

This clonotype was recorded a few times. The rearrangement links TRBV4-3 to TRBJ2-1, with D unclear. Trimming cost V 0 bases and J 9 bases, with 9 bases left between them. Germline loops: CDR1 LGHNA, CDR2 YSLEER. CDR3 size: 13 residues. CDR3 coding DNA: TGCGCCAGCAGCCAAGATGAACCCAGTGAGCAGTTCTTC. Translated: CASSQDEPSEQFF.

The rearrangement joins TRBV20-1 to TRBJ2-7, with a tentative D call TRBD1 (5 bases). Between the trimmed V and J ends, which lost 6 bases and 5 bases, there was a span of 17 bases. This CDR3 has 13 residues. CDR1 and CDR2 (germline): DFQATT, SNEGSKA (reference sequence). The CDR3 DNA is TGCAGTGCCTGGCAGGGTATCAACGACGAGCAGTACTTC. This codes for CSAWQGINDEQYF.

This chain links TRBV3-1 with TRBJ2-1, with no clear D. CDR3 length equals 16 residues. V gave up 3 bases and J gave up 4 bases, with 16 bases separating them. Germline V gene data show CDR1 as LGHDT and CDR2 as YNNKEL (reference sequence). Here the CDR3 reads CASSQQKNRRYNEQFF. The CDR3, as DNA: TGTGCCAGCAGCCAGCAGAAAAATCGACGTTACAATGAGCAGTTCTTC.

The rearrangement joins TRBV20-1 to TRBJ1-1, with 9 bases aligning to TRBD1. CDR3 length equals 15 residues. Germline V gene lookup returns CDR1 DFQATT and CDR2 SNEGSKA (reference sequence). J gave up 1 base and V 3 bases, and 6 bases lay outside the gene matches. The CDR3 DNA reads TGCAGTGCTAGTTGGCCGGGACAGGGGAACACTGAAGCTTTCTTT. Protein product: CSASWPGQGNTEAFF.

This clonotype was found once. The chain couples TRBV20-1 to TRBJ2-3; D may be TRBD2 (6 bases). With 2 bases removed from V and 6 bases from J, the gap between germline ends came to 15 bases. Germline V gives CDR1 DFQATT, CDR2 SNEGSKA (reference sequence). The CDR3 is 14 amino acids. The CDR3 here is CSARKGGEEDTQYF. CDR3 nucleotide sequence: TGCAGTGCTAGAAAGGGCGGGGAGGAGGATACGCAGTATTTT.

The CDR3: CSARVRGAIQETQYF. For the CDR3, the DNA is TGCAGTGCTAGAGTCCGCGGGGCAATCCAAGAGACCCAGTACTTC. V is TRBV20-1 and J is TRBJ2-5, with D possibly matching TRBD2 (6 bases). The germline V and J ends were trimmed by 1 base and 1 base, with 13 bases remaining between them. The CDR3 covers 15 residues. Germline values: CDR1 DFQATT, CDR2 SNEGSKA (reference sequence).

This clonotype showed up just a few times. The chain combines TRBV28 with TRBJ2-3, with a possible D match to TRBD2 (5 bases). The V gene lost 11 bases and the J gene lost 1 base, with 13 bases spanning the gap. The CDR3 covers 13 residues. Looked up from germline, CDR1 is MDHEN and CDR2 is SYDVKM. For the CDR3, the DNA is TGTGCCGGACGGGGAGCCGGCACAGATACGCAGTATTTT. Translated, it gives CAGRGAGTDTQYF.